One sample yielded the 28 T cell receptor beta chains listed below, sequenced in a study of T-cell memory formation after mild COVID-19. TCRdb re-called the 5' RACE reads through MiXCR, storing one row per CDR3 protein. The data hold about 130,000 distinct CDR3 sequences, with 25% observed a single time. Sequenced sample: PBMCs or a T cell subset sorted from them (not recorded which). The origin of the receptors is an adult woman who had mild COVID-19 (a few samples of this study predate the infection). Cell type and time point are not known.

This chain links TRBV12-3 or TRBV12-4 with TRBJ1-3; D is uncertain. Trimming removed 2 bases at V and 5 bases at J, with 10 bases between. This CDR3 is built from 14 residues. CDR3 loop: CASSLRQIRNTIYF. The CDR3 DNA reads as TGTGCCAGCAGTTTAAGGCAGATCAGAAACACCATATATTTT.

This clonotype has only a few counts. The chain is built from TRBV4-2 and TRBJ1-2, with no clear D. Trimming took off 0 bases at V and 7 bases at J, with 15 bases between the two ends. CDR3 size: 15 residues. In germline, CDR1 is LGHNA, CDR2 YNFKEQ. The CDR3 reads CASSQDERGYGGYTF. The CDR3 DNA is TGTGCCAGCAGCCAAGATGAGCGAGGGTATGGTGGCTACACCTTC.

This clonotype showed up just a few times. The rearrangement joins TRBV12-3 or TRBV12-4 to TRBJ2-6; D call uncertain. The CDR3 has 15 residues. V was cut by 6 bases and J by 0 bases, with 9 bases left in between. The DNA for the CDR3 is TGTGCCAGCAGCGGTCGTGGCTCTGGGGCCAACGTCCTGACTTTC. It is translated as CASSGRGSGANVLTF.

The chain uses TRBV5-1 and TRBJ2-7; 11 bases are a match to TRBD1. V was clipped by 4 bases and J by 0 bases; unmatched bases: 6. CDR1 SGHRS and CDR2 YFSETQ come from the germline V gene. The CDR3 runs to 16 residues. The chain's CDR3 is CASSDEGQGVSYEQYF. CDR3 DNA: TGCGCCAGCAGCGACGAGGGACAGGGGGTCTCCTACGAGCAGTACTTC. Using reference TRBV5-1 and TRBJ2-7 for the parts outside the CDR3, the full variable domain is KAGVTQTPRYLIKTRGQQVTLSCSPISGHRSVSWYQQTPGQGLQFLFEYFSETQRNKGNFPGRFSGRQFSNSRSEMNVSTLELGDSALYLCASSDEGQGVSYEQYFGPGTRLTVT.

This chain links TRBV20-1 with TRBJ1-1, with unresolved D. The CDR3 contains 10 residues. CDR1 and CDR2 (germline): DFQATT, SNEGSKA (reference sequence). The V end was cut by 2 bases, the J end by 5 bases, with 3 bases between. The CDR3 sequence: CSARLTEAFF. The CDR3 region has the DNA TGCAGTGCTAGACTGACTGAAGCTTTCTTT.

This clonotype came up many times. The V and J genes are TRBV7-2 and TRBJ2-1; D gene unclear. In germline, CDR1 is SGHTA, CDR2 FQGNSA. The CDR3 extends over 12 amino acids. Trimming stripped 1 base from V and 7 bases from J, with 5 bases between. The CDR3: CASSLVRNEQFF. The CDR3 DNA reads TGTGCCAGCAGCTTAGTTCGGAATGAGCAGTTCTTC.

This rearrangement joins TRBV15 to TRBJ2-2; D is unclear. There are 15 residues in the CDR3. V was pared by 0 bases and J by 2 bases, with 7 bases between. Germline CDR1 and CDR2: LNHNV and YYDKDF (reference sequence). The DNA of the CDR3 is TGTGCCACCAGCAGAGAGTACAGCAACACCGGGGAGCTGTTTTTT. Amino acids: CATSREYSNTGELFF.

The chain is built from TRBV20-1 and TRBJ1-2; D possibly corresponds to TRBD1 (6 bases). In germline, CDR1 is DFQATT, CDR2 SNEGSKA (reference sequence). Between the trimmed V and J ends, which lost 3 bases and 3 bases, there was a span of 14 bases. The CDR3 totals 14 residues. The CDR3 spells CSASPSGAYYGYTF. In nucleotides, the CDR3 is TGCAGTGCTAGTCCATCAGGGGCGTACTATGGCTACACCTTC.

The rearrangement links TRBV24-1 to TRBJ2-7; 7 bases match TRBD1. The CDR3 runs 13 residues. V shed 3 bases, J shed 7 bases, and the junction held 5 bases outside the gene matches. Germline CDR1 and CDR2: KGHDR and SFDVKD. The CDR3 loop is CATSDGTAGEQYF. In nucleotides, the CDR3 is TGTGCCACCAGTGATGGGACAGCAGGGGAGCAGTACTTC.

The chain uses TRBV12-3 or TRBV12-4 and TRBJ2-5, with a possible D match to TRBD1 (5 bases). Trimming took off 8 bases at V and 5 bases at J, with 15 bases between the two ends. This CDR3 spans 13 amino acids. CDR3 protein: CASQGYLGETQYF. CDR3 DNA: TGTGCCAGCCAGGGTTACCTGGGCGAGACCCAGTACTTC.

This clonotype was seen repeatedly, ten times or more. This rearrangement joins TRBV25-1 to TRBJ1-1; D ambiguous. Germline CDR1 reads MGHDK; CDR2 reads SYGVNS. There are 12 residues in the CDR3. The ends were cut back, 3 bases at V and 8 bases at J, with 10 bases in the middle. The DNA of the CDR3 is TGTGCCAGCAGTGACACGTCTGGGGAAGCTTTCTTT. It yields the protein CASSDTSGEAFF.

This clonotype was counted many times. The chain has TRBV6-5 and TRBJ2-1; tentative D call: TRBD2 (7 bases). Germline lookup yields CDR1 MNHEY and CDR2 SVGAGI. Trimming cost V 0 bases and J 4 bases, with 16 bases left between them. The CDR3 loop spans 17 amino acids. CDR3 region: CASSYSGGGSAYNEQFF. CDR3 DNA sequence: TGTGCCAGCAGTTACTCGGGGGGCGGGAGCGCGTACAATGAGCAGTTCTTC.

The chain couples TRBV20-1 to TRBJ2-1; D is perhaps TRBD2 (5 bases). Trimming pared 6 bases from V and 6 bases from J, leaving 15 bases between. Germline loops: CDR1 DFQATT, CDR2 SNEGSKA (reference sequence). This CDR3 region has 13 residues. The CDR3 coding sequence is TGCAGTGCCAGCTGGACTTTGGGCAATGAGCAGTTCTTC. Its protein is CSASWTLGNEQFF.

This clonotype turned up a few times. The V call is TRBV2, the J call TRBJ1-6; 8 bases fit TRBD1. V gave up 1 base and J gave up 8 bases; unmatched junction bases: 10. Germline CDR1 and CDR2: SNHLY and FYNNEI. The CDR3 is 17 amino acids. CDR3: CASSEETGGLVHSPLHF. For the CDR3, the DNA is TGTGCCAGCAGTGAAGAAACAGGGGGGTTAGTCCATTCACCCCTCCACTTT.

The chain links TRBV12-3 or TRBV12-4 to TRBJ2-2; D call uncertain. V was trimmed by 5 bases and J by 7 bases, leaving 11 bases between them. The CDR3 runs to 13 residues. The CDR3 protein is CASSHLVYGELFF. The CDR3 region has the DNA TGTGCCAGCAGTCACCTCGTTTACGGGGAGCTGTTTTTT.

The chain employs TRBV10-3 and TRBJ1-1; D ambiguous. The CDR3 covers 16 residues. Germline loops: CDR1 ENHRY, CDR2 SYGVKD. Trimming left V 3 bases short and J 0 bases short, with 14 bases between. CDR3 residues: CAISDSSGRLNTEAFF. The CDR3 DNA sequence: TGTGCCATCAGTGATTCGAGTGGACGGTTGAACACTGAAGCTTTCTTT.

This chain uses TRBV29-1 with TRBJ2-7; D assignment may be TRBD1 or TRBD2 (5 bases each). Germline values: CDR1 SQVTM, CDR2 ANQGSEA. This CDR3 contains 12 residues. V was clipped by 4 bases and J by 4 bases, with 11 bases between them. The DNA of the CDR3 is TGCAGCGTTGGGGACGTAGCATACGAGCAGTACTTC. Translated, it gives CSVGDVAYEQYF.

This clonotype was seen a handful of times. At one of its ends the junction is not consistent with the germline gene, which may arise from a read error. This chain connects TRBV4-1 to TRBJ2-1; TRBD2 matches 13 bases. Germline values: CDR1 MGHRA, CDR2 YSYEKL. The CDR3 totals 15 residues. CDR3 DNA sequence: TGTGCCAGCAGCCAACTAGCGGGAGGGTACAATGAGCAGTTCTTC. This encodes CASSQLAGGYNEQFF.

This clonotype appeared many times. The genes are TRBV4-1 and TRBJ1-5; 7 nucleotides line up with TRBD1. CDR1 and CDR2 from the germline V gene are MGHRA and YSYEKL. V was clipped by 4 bases and J by 8 bases; unmatched bases: 14. The CDR3 covers 16 residues. This CDR3 is CASSPAQGDWSEPQHF. The CDR3 DNA follows: TGCGCCAGCAGCCCGGCCCAGGGGGACTGGTCGGAGCCCCAGCATTTT.

This rearrangement joins TRBV5-1 to TRBJ2-7; TRBD1 matches 9 bases. The CDR3 is made up of 17 amino acids. Germline V gene data show CDR1 as SGHRS and CDR2 as YFSETQ. V lost 0 bases to trimming and J lost 1 base; unmatched junction nucleotides: 8. The CDR3 DNA follows: TGCGCCAGCAGCTTGGTTACCGGGGGGACAGGGTCCTACGAGCAGTACTTC. Its translation: CASSLVTGGTGSYEQYF.

V usage is TRBV7-9 and J usage is TRBJ2-1, with 9 bases matching TRBD1. Trimming at V came to 4 bases and at J to 4 bases, leaving 5 bases not matched to a gene. Per the germline V gene, CDR1 is SEHNR and CDR2 is FQNEAQ (reference sequence). This CDR3 spans 15 amino acids. The CDR3 coding sequence is TGTGCCAGCAGCTCGACAGGGGGGCCTTACAATGAGCAGTTCTTC. Translated, it gives CASSSTGGPYNEQFF. Together with reference TRBV7-9 and TRBJ2-1, the CDR3 gives the full variable domain: DTGVSQNPRHKITKRGQNVTFRCDPISEHNRLYWYRQTLGQGPEFLTYFQNEAQLEKSRLLSDRFSAERPKGSFSTLEIQRTEQGDSAMYLCASSSTGGPYNEQFFGPGTRLTVL.

This clonotype showed up just once. The genes are TRBV24-1 and TRBJ2-1; 7 nucleotides match TRBD2. Trimming at V came to 4 bases and at J to 0 bases, leaving 17 bases not matched to a gene. This CDR3 spans 20 amino acids. Germline lookup yields CDR1 KGHDR and CDR2 SFDVKD. The CDR3 loop reads CATSEGIGRRTLHSYNEQFF. CDR3 nucleotides: TGTGCCACCAGTGAGGGCATCGGGAGGCGTACCCTCCACTCCTACAATGAGCAGTTCTTC.

The chain links TRBV7-6 to TRBJ1-1, with D unresolved. Per germline, CDR1 SGHVS and CDR2 FNYEAQ. The V end lost 2 bases, the J end lost 1 base, and 17 bases lay between the germline ends. CDR3 length: 17 residues. The CDR3 DNA sequence: TGTGCCAGCAGCTTAAACCCGGCGGGGTTAGCGAACACTGAAGCTTTCTTT. It yields the protein CASSLNPAGLANTEAFF.

This clonotype was observed a few times. The rearrangement joins TRBV4-2 to TRBJ1-2; D is perhaps TRBD1 (6 bases). V lost 0 bases and J lost 4, with 15 bases in between. The CDR3 sequence is 16 residues long. Per the germline V gene, CDR1 is LGHNA and CDR2 is YNFKEQ. The DNA of the CDR3 is TGTGCCAGCAGCCAAGACTTATGGACAGCGCTCTATGGCTACACCTTC. Protein: CASSQDLWTALYGYTF.

The chain has TRBV7-8 and TRBJ2-3; TRBD2 aligns across 8 bases. The ends lost 3 bases at V and 6 bases at J; junction bases unmatched: 8. Germline-derived CDR1 and CDR2 are SGHVS and FQNEAQ. CDR3 length: 15 amino acids. The CDR3 reads CASSFLAGWGDTQYF. For the CDR3, the DNA is TGTGCCAGCAGCTTTTTAGCGGGGTGGGGGGATACGCAGTATTTT.

This clonotype was seen repeatedly, ten times or more. The chain links TRBV7-9 to TRBJ2-2; D unresolved. V shed 3 bases and J shed 6 bases, with 5 bases lying between them. The CDR3 contains 12 residues. CDR1 is SEHNR and CDR2 is FQNEAQ in the germline V gene (reference sequence). The CDR3 protein is CASSLRAGELFF. The DNA of the CDR3 is TGTGCCAGCAGCTTGAGAGCCGGGGAGCTGTTTTTT.

The chain employs TRBV20-1 and TRBJ2-3; D not certain. CDR1 is DFQATT, CDR2 SNEGSKA, per germline (reference sequence). Trimming removed 2 bases from V and 5 bases from J, with 17 bases in between. The CDR3 has 15 residues. CDR3 sequence (DNA): TGCAGTGCTAGAATTAGTTTTGGGCACGGAGATACGCAGTATTTT. Amino acids: CSARISFGHGDTQYF.

The chain is built from TRBV5-5 and TRBJ2-7; D call uncertain. The CDR3 consists of 16 residues. Germline V gene data show CDR1 as SGHKS and CDR2 as YYEKEE (reference sequence). V was pared by 1 base and J by 3 bases, with 17 bases between. CDR3 bases: TGTGCCAGCAGCTTGAGGACGAGCCCTACGGACTACGAGCAGTACTTC. The encoded protein is CASSLRTSPTDYEQYF.